This section outlines one T cell receptor (beta chain) sequence together with its context. What it binds is unknown. They built TCR cDNA with 5'RACE template switching, a step that put in a universal primer site and UMIs. TCRdb re-called the 5' RACE reads with MiXCR, one entry per CDR3 protein. The sample includes 150,000 or so distinct CDR3 sequences, 6.5% to 8.5% of them seen just once. This CDR3 is 13 amino acids long. Trimming took off 3 bases at V and 4 bases at J, with 9 bases between the two ends. The sample comes from a study of T cells after yellow fever vaccination. Across the whole study: Fractions with few cells were prepared using SMART-Seq v4 Ultra Low Input. Study conclusions and caveats: Post-booster samples contained most primary-vaccination clones (approximately 95% CD4, almost 90% CD8). Relatively few clonotypes were ones that appeared in both CD4 and CD8 compartments.

The sequences come from CD4+ T cells sorted from PBMCs, collected less than 6 days after the first yellow fever vaccination. The source of this sequence is a man aged 18 to 29 who received the YFV17D yellow fever vaccine. J is TRBJ1-1 and V is TRBV12-3 or TRBV12-4, with D possibly matching TRBD1 (5 bases). CDR3 nucleotides: TGTGCCAGCAGTTTGGGGCGAACCACTGAAGCTTTCTTT. Amino acid sequence: CASSLGRTTEAFF.